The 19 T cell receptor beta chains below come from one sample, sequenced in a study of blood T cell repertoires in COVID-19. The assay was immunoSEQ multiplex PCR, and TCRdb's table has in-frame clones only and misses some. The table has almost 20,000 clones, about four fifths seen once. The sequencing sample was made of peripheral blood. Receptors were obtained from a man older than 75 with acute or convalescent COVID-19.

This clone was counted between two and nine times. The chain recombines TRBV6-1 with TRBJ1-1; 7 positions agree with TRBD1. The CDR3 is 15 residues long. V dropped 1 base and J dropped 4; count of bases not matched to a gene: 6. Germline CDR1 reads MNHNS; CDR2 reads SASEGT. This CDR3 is CASSEDRGSGTEAFF. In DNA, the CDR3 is TGTGCCAGCAGTGAAGACAGGGGATCGGGCACTGAAGCTTTCTTT.

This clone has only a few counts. The CDR3 sequence is CATSRDLMGTSPKVGSYNEQFF. CDR3 coding DNA: TGTGCCACCAGCAGAGATCTTATGGGGACTAGCCCTAAGGTCGGCTCCTACAATGAGCAGTTCTTC. The chain joins TRBV15 to TRBJ2-1; TRBD2 aligns across 9 bases. This CDR3 spans 22 amino acids. J was trimmed by 0 bases and V by 0 bases; bases with no gene match: 18. From germline, CDR1 is LNHNV and CDR2 YYDKDF (reference sequence).

CDR3 bases: TGTGCCAGTAGTCTGATGGGACAATCCAGCAATCAGCCCCAGCATTTT. It yields the protein CASSLMGQSSNQPQHF. The V and J genes are TRBV19 and TRBJ1-5, with a weak D call TRBD1 (6 bases). Trimming took off 5 bases at V and 1 base at J, with 15 bases between the two ends. Per the germline V gene, CDR1 is LNHDA and CDR2 is SQIVND (reference sequence). CDR3 length equals 16 residues. The full variable domain, with the rest looked up from reference TRBV19 and TRBJ1-5, is DGGITQSPKYLFRKEGQNVTLSCEQNLNHDAMYWYRQDPGQGLRLIYYSQIVNDFQKGDIAEGYSVSREKKESFPLTVTSAQKNPTAFYLCASSLMGQSSNQPQHFGDGTRLSIL.

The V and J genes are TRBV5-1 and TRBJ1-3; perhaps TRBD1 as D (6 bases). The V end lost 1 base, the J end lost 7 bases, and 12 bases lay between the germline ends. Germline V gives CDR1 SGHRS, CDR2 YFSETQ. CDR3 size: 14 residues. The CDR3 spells CASSLRGQGNTIYF. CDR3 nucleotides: TGCGCCAGCAGCTTGCGAGGCCAGGGGAACACCATATATTTT.

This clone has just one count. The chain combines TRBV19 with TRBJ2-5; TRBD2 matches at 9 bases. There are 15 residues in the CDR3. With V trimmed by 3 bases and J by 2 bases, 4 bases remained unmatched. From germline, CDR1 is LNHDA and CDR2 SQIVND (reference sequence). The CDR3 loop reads CASSIGGRVQETQYF. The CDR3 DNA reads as TGTGCCAGTAGTATTGGCGGGAGGGTACAAGAGACCCAGTACTTC.

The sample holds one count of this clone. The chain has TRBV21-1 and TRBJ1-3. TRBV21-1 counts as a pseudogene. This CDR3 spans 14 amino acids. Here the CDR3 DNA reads TGTGCCAGCAGCAAAGAGAGGTACGGAAACACCATATATTTT. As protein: CASSKERYGNTIYF.

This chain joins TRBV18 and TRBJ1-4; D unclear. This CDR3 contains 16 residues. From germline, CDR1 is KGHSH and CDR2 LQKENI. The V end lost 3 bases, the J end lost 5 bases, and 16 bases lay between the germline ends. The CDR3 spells CASSPLPDSTNEKLFF. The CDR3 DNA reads TGTGCCAGCTCACCCCTCCCGGACTCGACGAATGAAAAACTGTTTTTT.

In DNA form, the CDR3 reads TGTGCCAGCAGTTCGGCAGGGGGTTTCACAGATACGCAGTATTTT. Its translation is CASSSAGGFTDTQYF. V and J are TRBV27 and TRBJ2-3; 7 bases are shared with TRBD1. CDR1 MNHEY and CDR2 SMNVEV come from the germline V gene (reference sequence). With 4 bases clipped from V and 2 bases from J, the junction kept 6 bases outside the gene matches. The CDR3 has 15 residues.

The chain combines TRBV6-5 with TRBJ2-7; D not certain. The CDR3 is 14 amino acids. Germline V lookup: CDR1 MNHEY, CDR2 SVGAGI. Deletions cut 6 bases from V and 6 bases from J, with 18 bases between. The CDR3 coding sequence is TGTGCCAGCAGAGGCTCCACGGCAGGATTCGAGCAGTACTTC. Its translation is CASRGSTAGFEQYF.

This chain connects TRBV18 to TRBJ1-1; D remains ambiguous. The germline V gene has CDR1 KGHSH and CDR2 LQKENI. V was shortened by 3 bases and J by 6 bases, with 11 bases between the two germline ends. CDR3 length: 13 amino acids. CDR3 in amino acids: CASSPVFGAEAFF. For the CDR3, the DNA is TGTGCCAGCTCACCCGTGTTCGGAGCTGAAGCTTTCTTT.

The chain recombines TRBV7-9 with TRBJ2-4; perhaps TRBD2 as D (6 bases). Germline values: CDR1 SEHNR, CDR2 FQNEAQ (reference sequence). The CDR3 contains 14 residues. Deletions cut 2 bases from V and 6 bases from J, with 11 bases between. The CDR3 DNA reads TGTGCCAGCAGCTTAATTTCCGGGAGAAACATTCAGTACTTC. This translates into CASSLISGRNIQYF.

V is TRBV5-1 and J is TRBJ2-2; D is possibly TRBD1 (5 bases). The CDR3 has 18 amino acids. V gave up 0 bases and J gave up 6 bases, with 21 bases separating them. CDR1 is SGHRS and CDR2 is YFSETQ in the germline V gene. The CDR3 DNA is TGCGCCAGCAGCTTGGAGGGCAGACAGATGTTGGCGCCCGGGGAGCTGTTTTTT. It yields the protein CASSLEGRQMLAPGELFF. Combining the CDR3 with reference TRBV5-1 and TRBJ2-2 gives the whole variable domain KAGVTQTPRYLIKTRGQQVTLSCSPISGHRSVSWYQQTPGQGLQFLFEYFSETQRNKGNFPGRFSGRQFSNSRSEMNVSTLELGDSALYLCASSLEGRQMLAPGELFFGEGSRLTVL.

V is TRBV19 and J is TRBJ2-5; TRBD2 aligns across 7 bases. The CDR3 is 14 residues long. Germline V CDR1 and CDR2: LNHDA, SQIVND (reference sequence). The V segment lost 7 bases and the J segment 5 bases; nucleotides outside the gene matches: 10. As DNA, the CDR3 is TGTGCCAGTACGGGGGGAAAGAGCGGGGAGACCCAGTACTTC. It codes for CASTGGKSGETQYF.

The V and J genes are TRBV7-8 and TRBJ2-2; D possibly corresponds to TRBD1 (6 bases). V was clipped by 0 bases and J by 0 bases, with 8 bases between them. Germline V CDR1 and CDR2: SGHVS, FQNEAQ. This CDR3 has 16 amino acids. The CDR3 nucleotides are TGTGCCAGCAGCTTAGCTGGGGGCACGAACACCGGGGAGCTGTTTTTT. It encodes CASSLAGGTNTGELFF. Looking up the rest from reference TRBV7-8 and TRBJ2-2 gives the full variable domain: GAGVSQSPRYKVAKRGQDVALRCDPISGHVSLFWYQQALGQGPEFLTYFQNEAQLDKSGLPSDRFFAERPEGSVSTLKIQRTQQEDSAVYLCASSLAGGTNTGELFFGEGSRLTVL.

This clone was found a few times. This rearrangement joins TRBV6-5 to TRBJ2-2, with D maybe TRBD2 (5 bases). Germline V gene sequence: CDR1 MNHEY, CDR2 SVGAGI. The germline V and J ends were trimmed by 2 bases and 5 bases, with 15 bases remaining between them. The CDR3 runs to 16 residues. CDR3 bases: TGTGCCAGCAGTTACCGGTATAGTTCGGGGACCGGGGAGCTGTTTTTT. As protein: CASSYRYSSGTGELFF.

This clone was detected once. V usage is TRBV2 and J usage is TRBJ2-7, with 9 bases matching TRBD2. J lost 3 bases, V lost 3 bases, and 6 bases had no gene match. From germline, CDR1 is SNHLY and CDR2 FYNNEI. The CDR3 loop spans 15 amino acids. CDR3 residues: CASSDGGRAIYEQYF. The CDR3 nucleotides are TGTGCCAGCAGTGACGGCGGGAGGGCCATCTACGAGCAGTACTTC.

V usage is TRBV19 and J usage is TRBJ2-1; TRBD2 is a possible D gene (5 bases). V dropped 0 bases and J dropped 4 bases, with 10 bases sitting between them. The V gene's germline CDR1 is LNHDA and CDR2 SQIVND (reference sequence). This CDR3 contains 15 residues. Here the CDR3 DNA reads TGTGCCAGTAGTATAGAGGTTCGGGGTTACAATGAGCAGTTCTTC. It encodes CASSIEVRGYNEQFF.

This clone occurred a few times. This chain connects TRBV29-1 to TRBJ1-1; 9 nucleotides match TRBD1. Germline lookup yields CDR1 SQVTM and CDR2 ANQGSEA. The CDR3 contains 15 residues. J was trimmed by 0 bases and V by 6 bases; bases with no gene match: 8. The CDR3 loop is CSVPGTGQLNTEAFF. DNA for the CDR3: TGCAGCGTCCCCGGGACAGGGCAACTGAACACTGAAGCTTTCTTT.

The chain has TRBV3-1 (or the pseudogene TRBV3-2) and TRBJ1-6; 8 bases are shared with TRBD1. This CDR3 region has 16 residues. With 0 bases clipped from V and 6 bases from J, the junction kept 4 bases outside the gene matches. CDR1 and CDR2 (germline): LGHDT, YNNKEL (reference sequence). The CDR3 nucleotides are TGTGCCAGCAGCCAAGACAGGGGGCGACCTAATTCACCCCTCCACTTT. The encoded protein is CASSQDRGRPNSPLHF.